A selection of T cell receptor beta chains follows, all from one sample in a study of blood T cell repertoires in COVID-19. Only in-frame clones appear in the TCRdb table, and some are missing; sequencing was by immunoSEQ multiplex PCR. The sample holds 130,000 to 150,000 clones, 84% seen once. The sequencing sample was made of peripheral blood. Receptors originate from a man in his sixties with active or convalescent COVID-19. CDR3s include the opening cysteine and the closing phenylalanine or tryptophan. D genes are given only for firm matches. Size values are once, few and many counts, or a class for expanded clones, and some rows have none.

d_gene: -
v_gene: TRBV5-6
j_gene: TRBJ1-5
abundance: few
CDR3aa: CASSSQGFQPQHF
CDR3nt: TGTGCCAGCAGCTCACAGGGTTTCCAGCCCCAGCATTTT

d_gene: -
v_gene: TRBV27
j_gene: TRBJ2-1
abundance: -
CDR3aa: CASSPSARTPNEQFF
CDR3nt: TGTGCCAGCAGCCCCTCCGCGAGGACTCCCAATGAGCAGTTCTTC

d_gene: TRBD2
v_gene: TRBV3-1/TRBV3-2
j_gene: TRBJ2-1
abundance: -
CDR3aa: CASSQLAGGRDNEQFF
CDR3nt: TGTGCCAGCAGCCAATTAGCGGGGGGGCGAGACAATGAGCAGTTCTTC

d_gene: -
v_gene: TRBV7-9
j_gene: TRBJ1-3
abundance: -
CDR3aa: CASSPTEQAGNTIYF
CDR3nt: TGTGCCAGCAGCCCTACAGAACAGGCTGGAAACACCATATATTTT

d_gene: TRBD1
v_gene: TRBV2
j_gene: TRBJ1-2
abundance: few
CDR3aa: CASLPGGQYGYTF
CDR3nt: TGTGCCAGTCTCCCAGGGGGCCAATATGGCTACACCTTC

d_gene: TRBD2
v_gene: TRBV24-1
j_gene: TRBJ2-1
abundance: few
CDR3aa: CAIGGRDDNVQFF
CDR3nt: TGTGCCATCGGGGGGAGGGACGACAATGTGCAGTTCTTC

d_gene: -
v_gene: TRBV6-1
j_gene: TRBJ1-1
abundance: -
CDR3aa: CAQGEGLGTEAFF
CDR3nt: TGCGCCCAAGGTGAGGGATTAGGCACTGAAGCTTTCTTT

d_gene: -
v_gene: TRBV2
j_gene: TRBJ1-1
abundance: -
CDR3aa: CASSDFPGTEAFF
CDR3nt: TGTGCCAGCAGTGATTTCCCCGGCACTGAAGCTTTCTTT

d_gene: TRBD1
v_gene: TRBV5-4
j_gene: TRBJ2-5
abundance: -
CDR3aa: CASSVEGQHRAQYF
CDR3nt: TGTGCCAGCAGCGTCGAGGGACAGCACCGGGCCCAGTACTTC

d_gene: -
v_gene: TRBV6-2/TRBV6-3
j_gene: TRBJ2-1
abundance: once
CDR3aa: CASTPLGTYNEQFF
CDR3nt: TGTGCCAGCACCCCTCTCGGGACCTACAATGAGCAGTTCTTC

d_gene: TRBD1
v_gene: TRBV18
j_gene: TRBJ2-5
abundance: -
CDR3aa: CASSPTRGPETQYF
CDR3nt: TGTGCCAGCTCACCAACTAGGGGGCCGGAGACCCAGTACTTC

d_gene: TRBD1
v_gene: TRBV19
j_gene: TRBJ2-2
abundance: -
CDR3aa: CASSIQRQGNTGELFF
CDR3nt: TGTGCCAGTAGTATCCAACGACAGGGCAACACCGGGGAGCTGTTTTTT

d_gene: -
v_gene: TRBV4-1
j_gene: TRBJ1-1
abundance: -
CDR3aa: CASSQDPAGMAISTEAFF
CDR3nt: TGCGCCAGCAGCCAAGATCCCGCAGGTATGGCTATTTCCACTGAAGCTTTCTTT

d_gene: -
v_gene: TRBV20-1
j_gene: TRBJ1-2
abundance: once
CDR3aa: CSARQDYGYTF
CDR3nt: TGCAGTGCTAGACAGGACTATGGCTACACCTTC

d_gene: -
v_gene: TRBV6-5
j_gene: TRBJ1-1
abundance: -
CDR3aa: CASSRLNTEAFF
CDR3nt: TGTGCCAGCAGCAGGTTAAACACTGAAGCTTTCTTT

d_gene: TRBD2
v_gene: TRBV27
j_gene: TRBJ2-3
abundance: -
CDR3aa: CASSSGLAVNPSTDTQYF
CDR3nt: TGTGCCAGCAGTTCAGGACTAGCGGTCAACCCTAGCACAGATACGCAGTATTTT

d_gene: -
v_gene: TRBV11-3
j_gene: TRBJ2-7
abundance: -
CDR3aa: CASSHGQFLEQYF
CDR3nt: TGTGCCAGCAGCCACGGACAGTTCCTGGAGCAGTACTTC

d_gene: -
v_gene: TRBV11-3
j_gene: TRBJ1-6
abundance: few
CDR3aa: CASSSQGNNSPLHF
CDR3nt: TGTGCCAGCAGCTCGCAGGGAAATAATTCACCCCTCCACTTT

d_gene: TRBD1
v_gene: TRBV4-1
j_gene: TRBJ1-5
abundance: -
CDR3aa: CASSQVSGDRGNQPQHF
CDR3nt: TGCGCCAGCAGCCAAGTTAGTGGGGACAGGGGCAACCAGCCCCAGCATTTT

d_gene: TRBD2
v_gene: TRBV6-5
j_gene: TRBJ2-3
abundance: -
CDR3aa: CASRPGTSGSTTQYF
CDR3nt: TGTGCCAGCAGACCCGGGACTAGCGGGAGCACTACGCAGTATTTT

d_gene: TRBD1
v_gene: TRBV6-5
j_gene: TRBJ1-3
abundance: -
CDR3aa: CASRGQGHGNTIYF
CDR3nt: TGTGCCAGCAGGGGACAGGGGCACGGAAACACCATATATTTT

d_gene: -
v_gene: TRBV5-4
j_gene: TRBJ1-4
abundance: -
CDR3aa: CASSFTGATNEKLFF
CDR3nt: TGTGCCAGCAGCTTTACGGGGGCAACTAATGAAAAACTGTTTTTT

d_gene: -
v_gene: TRBV6-2/TRBV6-3
j_gene: TRBJ2-3
abundance: -
CDR3aa: CASSPGGGTDTQYF
CDR3nt: TGTGCCAGCAGTCCAGGTGGCGGCACAGATACGCAGTATTTT

d_gene: TRBD1
v_gene: TRBV9
j_gene: TRBJ1-4
abundance: -
CDR3aa: CASSVGPQGAEKLFF
CDR3nt: TGTGCCAGCAGCGTAGGGCCTCAGGGGGCTGAAAAACTGTTTTTT

d_gene: -
v_gene: TRBV18
j_gene: TRBJ1-4
abundance: -
CDR3aa: CASSPAGVQEKLFF
CDR3nt: TGTGCCAGCTCTCCAGCAGGGGTCCAAGAAAAACTGTTTTTT

d_gene: -
v_gene: TRBV7-2
j_gene: TRBJ1-2
abundance: -
CDR3aa: CASLFGPNYGYTF
CDR3nt: TGTGCCAGCCTCTTCGGTCCTAACTATGGCTACACCTTC

d_gene: -
v_gene: TRBV24-1
j_gene: TRBJ1-2
abundance: -
CDR3aa: CATSDLSDSSYGYTF
CDR3nt: TGTGCCACCAGTGATTTGTCGGACAGCTCCTATGGCTACACCTTC

d_gene: -
v_gene: TRBV30
j_gene: TRBJ1-2
abundance: few
CDR3aa: CAWILRGDPNYGYTF
CDR3nt: TGTGCCTGGATATTACGGGGAGATCCTAACTATGGCTACACCTTC

d_gene: -
v_gene: TRBV4-3
j_gene: TRBJ1-2
abundance: once
CDR3aa: CASSQGEHYGYTF
CDR3nt: TGCGCCAGCAGCCAAGGTGAGCACTATGGCTACACCTTC

d_gene: -
v_gene: TRBV5-6
j_gene: TRBJ1-1
abundance: -
CDR3aa: CASSLLGAKGLNTEAFF
CDR3nt: TGTGCCAGCAGCTTGTTGGGGGCGAAAGGGTTGAACACTGAAGCTTTCTTT

d_gene: -
v_gene: TRBV7-2
j_gene: TRBJ1-1
abundance: -
CDR3aa: CASSLRGGVLNTEAFF
CDR3nt: TGTGCCAGCAGCTTGCGGGGGGGAGTTTTGAACACTGAAGCTTTCTTT

d_gene: TRBD1
v_gene: TRBV5-1
j_gene: TRBJ2-1
abundance: -
CDR3aa: CASSLGDRTYNEQFF
CDR3nt: TGCGCCAGCAGCTTGGGGGACAGAACCTACAATGAGCAGTTCTTC

d_gene: -
v_gene: TRBV5-5
j_gene: TRBJ2-7
abundance: -
CDR3aa: CASKQGSTLDEQYF
CDR3nt: TGTGCCAGCAAACAGGGATCTACTCTCGACGAGCAGTACTTC

d_gene: -
v_gene: TRBV18
j_gene: TRBJ2-3
abundance: -
CDR3aa: CASSPPVRGRGDTQYF
CDR3nt: TGTGCCAGCTCACCACCGGTTCGGGGGAGAGGAGATACGCAGTATTTT

d_gene: -
v_gene: TRBV6-5
j_gene: TRBJ1-4
abundance: few
CDR3aa: CASSTYEKLFF
CDR3nt: TGTGCCAGCAGCACTTATGAAAAACTGTTTTTT

d_gene: -
v_gene: TRBV7-2
j_gene: TRBJ2-7
abundance: -
CDR3aa: CASSLGGSNEQYF
CDR3nt: TGTGCCAGCAGCTTAGGAGGGAGCAACGAGCAGTACTTC

d_gene: TRBD1
v_gene: TRBV24-1
j_gene: TRBJ2-5
abundance: few
CDR3aa: CATSDPGQGSQTQYF
CDR3nt: TGTGCCACCAGTGATCCGGGACAGGGGTCGCAGACCCAGTACTTC

d_gene: TRBD1
v_gene: TRBV27
j_gene: TRBJ1-2
abundance: -
CDR3aa: CASSHGTGDYGYTF
CDR3nt: TGTGCCAGCAGCCATGGGACAGGGGACTATGGCTACACCTTC

d_gene: -
v_gene: TRBV19
j_gene: TRBJ1-6
abundance: -
CDR3aa: CASSTRDPKYNSPLHF
CDR3nt: TGTGCCAGTAGTACCCGGGATCCAAAGTATAATTCACCCCTCCACTTT

d_gene: -
v_gene: TRBV4-3
j_gene: TRBJ1-1
abundance: -
CDR3aa: CASSQVYWNTEAFF
CDR3nt: TGCGCCAGCAGCCAAGTTTACTGGAACACTGAAGCTTTCTTT

d_gene: TRBD2
v_gene: TRBV5-1
j_gene: TRBJ2-5
abundance: -
CDR3aa: CASTPGTRGETQYF
CDR3nt: TGCGCCAGCACCCCCGGGACTAGGGGGGAGACCCAGTACTTC

d_gene: -
v_gene: TRBV5-6
j_gene: TRBJ2-3
abundance: once
CDR3aa: CASSPGLSDTQYF
CDR3nt: TGTGCCAGCAGCCCCGGACTTTCAGATACGCAGTATTTT

d_gene: -
v_gene: TRBV29-1
j_gene: TRBJ1-3
abundance: -
CDR3aa: CSVAPTQGFAGNTIYF
CDR3nt: TGCAGCGTTGCCCCTACACAGGGCTTCGCTGGAAACACCATATATTTT